The sequence of this T cell receptor beta chain was determined in a study of beta chain features in type 1 diabetes. Looking at the study overall: Examination spanned 100 million to 130 million sorted cells from all samples. Overall study results and limits: Whether HLA type influences TCRB rearrangement remained unresolved here. People with Type 1 diabetes carried modestly yet significantly shorter TCRB CDR3s in all four CD4+ subsets. A greater similarity of naive, central memory and Treg TCRB repertoires was seen among patients than among healthy donors.

This clone was observed a handful of times. Its target is not known. Trimming stripped 8 bases from V and 0 bases from J, with 8 bases between. The CDR3 is 14 amino acids. In germline, CDR1 is ENHRY, CDR2 SYGVKD. Expressed TCRB transcripts were sequenced because the entire RNA isolate underwent reverse transcription. TCRdb's copy holds only in-frame clones and misses some; the assay was immunoSEQ multiplex PCR. The sample contains some 250,000 clones, roughly 10% of which appear only once. The rearrangement uses TRBV10-3 and TRBJ2-6; D is possibly TRBD2 (6 bases). The sequence was obtained from a man aged 30 to 39 with type 1 diabetes. Sequenced material: naive CD4+ T cells from blood. CDR3 region: CAIGRFSGANVLTF. CDR3 sequence (DNA): TGTGCCATCGGGAGGTTCTCTGGGGCCAACGTCCTGACTTTC.